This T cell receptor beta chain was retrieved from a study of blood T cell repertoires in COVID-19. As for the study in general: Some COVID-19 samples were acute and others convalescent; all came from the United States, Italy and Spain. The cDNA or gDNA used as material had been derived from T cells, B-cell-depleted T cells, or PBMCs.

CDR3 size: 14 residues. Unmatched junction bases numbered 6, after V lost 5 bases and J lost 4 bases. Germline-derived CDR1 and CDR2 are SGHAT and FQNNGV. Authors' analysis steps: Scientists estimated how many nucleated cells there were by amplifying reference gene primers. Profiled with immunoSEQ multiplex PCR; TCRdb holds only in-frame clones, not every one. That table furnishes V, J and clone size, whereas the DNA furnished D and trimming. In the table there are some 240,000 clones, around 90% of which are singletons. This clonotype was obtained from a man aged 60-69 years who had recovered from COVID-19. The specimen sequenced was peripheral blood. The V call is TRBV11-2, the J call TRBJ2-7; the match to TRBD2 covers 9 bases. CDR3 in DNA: TGTGCCAGCAGCCGCGGGGGGGCCGGTTACGAGCAGTACGTC. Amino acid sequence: CASSRGGAGYEQYV.